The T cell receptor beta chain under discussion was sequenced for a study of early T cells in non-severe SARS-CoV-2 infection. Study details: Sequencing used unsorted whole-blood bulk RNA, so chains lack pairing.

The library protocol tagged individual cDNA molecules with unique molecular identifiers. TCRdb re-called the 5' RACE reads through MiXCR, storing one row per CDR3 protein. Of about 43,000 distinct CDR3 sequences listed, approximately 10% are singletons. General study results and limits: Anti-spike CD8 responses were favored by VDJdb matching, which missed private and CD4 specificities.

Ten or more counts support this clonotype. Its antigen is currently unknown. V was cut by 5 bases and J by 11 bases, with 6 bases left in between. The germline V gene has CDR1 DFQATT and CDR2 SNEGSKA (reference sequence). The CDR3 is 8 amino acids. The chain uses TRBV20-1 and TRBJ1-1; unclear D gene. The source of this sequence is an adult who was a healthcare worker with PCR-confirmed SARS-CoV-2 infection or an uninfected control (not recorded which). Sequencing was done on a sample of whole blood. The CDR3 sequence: CSAQGAFF. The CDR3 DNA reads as TGCAGTGCTCAAGGGGCTTTCTTT.